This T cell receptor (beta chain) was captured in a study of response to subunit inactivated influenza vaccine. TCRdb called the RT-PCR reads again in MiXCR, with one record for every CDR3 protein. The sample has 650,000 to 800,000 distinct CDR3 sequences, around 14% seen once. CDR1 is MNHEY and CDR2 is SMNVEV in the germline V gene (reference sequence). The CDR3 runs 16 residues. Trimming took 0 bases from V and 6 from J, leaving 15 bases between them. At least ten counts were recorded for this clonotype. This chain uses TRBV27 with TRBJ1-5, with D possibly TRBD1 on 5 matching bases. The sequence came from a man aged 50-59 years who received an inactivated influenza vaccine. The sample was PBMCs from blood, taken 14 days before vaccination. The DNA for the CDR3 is TGTGCCAGCAGTTTATCGGGTACAGGCAGGAGTCAGCCCCAGCATTTT. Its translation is CASSLSGTGRSQPQHF.